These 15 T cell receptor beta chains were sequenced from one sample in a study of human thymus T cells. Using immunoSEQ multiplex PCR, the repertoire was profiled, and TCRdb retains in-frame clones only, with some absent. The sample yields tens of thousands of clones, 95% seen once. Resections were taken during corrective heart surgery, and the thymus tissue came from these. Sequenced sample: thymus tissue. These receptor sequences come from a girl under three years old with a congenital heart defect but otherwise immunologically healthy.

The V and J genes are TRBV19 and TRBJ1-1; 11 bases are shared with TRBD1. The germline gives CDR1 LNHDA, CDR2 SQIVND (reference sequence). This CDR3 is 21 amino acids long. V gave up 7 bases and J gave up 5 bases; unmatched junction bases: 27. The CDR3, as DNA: TGTGCCAGTACCCCACCCCGGACAGGGGGCCGCCCCTGGCCCATCCGTACTGAAGCTTTCTTT. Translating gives CASTPPRTGGRPWPIRTEAFF.

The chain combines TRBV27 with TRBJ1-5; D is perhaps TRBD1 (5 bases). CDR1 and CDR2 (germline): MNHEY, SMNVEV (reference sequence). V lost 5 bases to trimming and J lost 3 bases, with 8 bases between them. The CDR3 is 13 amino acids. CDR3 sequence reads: CASSRGTNQPQHF. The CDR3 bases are TGTGCCAGCAGTCGGGGGACCAATCAGCCCCAGCATTTT.

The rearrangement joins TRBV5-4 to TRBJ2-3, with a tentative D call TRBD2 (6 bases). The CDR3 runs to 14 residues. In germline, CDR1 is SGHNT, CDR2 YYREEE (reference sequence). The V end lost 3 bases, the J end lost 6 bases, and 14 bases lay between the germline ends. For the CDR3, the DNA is TGTGCCAGCAGCTGGGGACTTCGAGGGGATACGCAGTATTTT. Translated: CASSWGLRGDTQYF. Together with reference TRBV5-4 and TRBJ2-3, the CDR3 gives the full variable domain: ETGVTQSPTHLIKTRGQQVTLRCSSQSGHNTVSWYQQALGQGPQFIFQYYREEENGRGNFPPRFSGLQFPNYSSELNVNALELDDSALYLCASSWGLRGDTQYFGPGTRLTVL.

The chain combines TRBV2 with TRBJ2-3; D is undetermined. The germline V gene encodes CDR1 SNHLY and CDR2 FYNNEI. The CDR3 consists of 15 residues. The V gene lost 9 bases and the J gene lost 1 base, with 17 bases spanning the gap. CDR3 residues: CARGLMSERTDTQYF. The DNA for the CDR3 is TGTGCCAGAGGGCTAATGAGCGAGCGCACAGATACGCAGTATTTT.

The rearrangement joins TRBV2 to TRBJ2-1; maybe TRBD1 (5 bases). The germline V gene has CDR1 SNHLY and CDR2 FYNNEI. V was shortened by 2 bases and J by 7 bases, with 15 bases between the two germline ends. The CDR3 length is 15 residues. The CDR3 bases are TGTGCCAGCAGTGAATCAGGGCCACCGTTAAATGAGCAGTTCTTC. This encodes CASSESGPPLNEQFF.

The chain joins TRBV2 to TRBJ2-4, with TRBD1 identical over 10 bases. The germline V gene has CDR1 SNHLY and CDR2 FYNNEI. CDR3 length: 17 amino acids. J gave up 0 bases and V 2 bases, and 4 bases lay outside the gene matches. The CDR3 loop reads CASSERTGGLAKNIQYF. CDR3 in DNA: TGTGCCAGCAGTGAAAGGACAGGGGGACTAGCCAAAAACATTCAGTACTTC.

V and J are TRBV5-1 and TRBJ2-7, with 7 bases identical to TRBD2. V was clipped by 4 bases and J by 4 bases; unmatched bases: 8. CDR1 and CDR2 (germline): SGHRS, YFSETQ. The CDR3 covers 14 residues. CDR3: CASSRDYLNYEQYF. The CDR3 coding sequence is TGCGCCAGCAGCCGGGACTACCTTAATTACGAGCAGTACTTC.

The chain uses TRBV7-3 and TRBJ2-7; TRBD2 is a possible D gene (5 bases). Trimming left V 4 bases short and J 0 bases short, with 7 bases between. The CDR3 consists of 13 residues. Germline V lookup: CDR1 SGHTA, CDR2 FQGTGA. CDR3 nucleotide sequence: TGTGCCAGCAGCTGTACTAGCTCCTACGAGCAGTACTTC. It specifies CASSCTSSYEQYF. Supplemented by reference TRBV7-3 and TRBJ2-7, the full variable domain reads GAGVSQTPSNKVTEKGKYVELRCDPISGHTALYWYRQSLGQGPEFLIYFQGTGAADDSGLPNDRFFAVRPEGSVSTLKIQRTERGDSAVYLCASSCTSSYEQYFGPGTRLTVT.

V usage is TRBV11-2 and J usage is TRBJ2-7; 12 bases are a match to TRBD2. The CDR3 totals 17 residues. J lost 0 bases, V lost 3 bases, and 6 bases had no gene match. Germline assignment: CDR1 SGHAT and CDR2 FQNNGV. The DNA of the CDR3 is TGTGCCAGCAGCTTGCCTCTAGCGGGAGGGCCCTCCTACGAGCAGTACTTC. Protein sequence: CASSLPLAGGPSYEQYF.

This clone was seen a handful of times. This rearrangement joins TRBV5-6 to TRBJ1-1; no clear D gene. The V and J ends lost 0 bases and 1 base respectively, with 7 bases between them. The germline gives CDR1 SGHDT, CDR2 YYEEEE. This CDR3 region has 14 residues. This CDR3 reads CASSLGVSNTEAFF. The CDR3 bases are TGTGCCAGCAGCTTGGGAGTCTCGAACACTGAAGCTTTCTTT.

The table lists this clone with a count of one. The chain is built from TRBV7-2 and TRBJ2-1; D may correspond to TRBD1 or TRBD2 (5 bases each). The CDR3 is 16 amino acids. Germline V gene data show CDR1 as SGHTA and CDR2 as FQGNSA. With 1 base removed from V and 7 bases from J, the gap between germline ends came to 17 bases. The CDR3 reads CASSLEPGLLTNEQFF. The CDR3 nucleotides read TGTGCCAGCAGCTTAGAGCCGGGGCTACTTACTAATGAGCAGTTCTTC.

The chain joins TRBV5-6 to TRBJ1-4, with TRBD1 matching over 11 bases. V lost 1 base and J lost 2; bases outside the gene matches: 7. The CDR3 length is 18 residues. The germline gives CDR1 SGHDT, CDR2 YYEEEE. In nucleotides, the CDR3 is TGTGCCAGCAGCTTGCGGAAGGACAGGGGGCCCACTAATGAAAAACTGTTTTTT. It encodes CASSLRKDRGPTNEKLFF.

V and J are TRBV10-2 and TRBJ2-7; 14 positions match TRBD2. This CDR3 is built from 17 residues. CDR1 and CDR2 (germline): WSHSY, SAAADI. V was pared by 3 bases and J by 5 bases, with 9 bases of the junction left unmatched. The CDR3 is CASSDNGTSGSAHEQYF. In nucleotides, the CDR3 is TGCGCCAGCAGTGATAACGGGACTAGCGGGAGTGCCCACGAGCAGTACTTC.

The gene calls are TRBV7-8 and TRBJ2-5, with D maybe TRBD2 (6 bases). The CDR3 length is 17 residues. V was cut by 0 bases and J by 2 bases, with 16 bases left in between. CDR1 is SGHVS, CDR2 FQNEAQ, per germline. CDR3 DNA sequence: TGTGCCAGCAGCTTAGCGAGATCTTCGGGGGAGCAAGAGACCCAGTACTTC. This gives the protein CASSLARSSGEQETQYF.

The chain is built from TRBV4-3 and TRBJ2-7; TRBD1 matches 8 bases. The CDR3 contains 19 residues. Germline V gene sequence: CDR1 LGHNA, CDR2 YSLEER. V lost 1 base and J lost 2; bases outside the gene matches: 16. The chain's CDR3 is CASSQAPQGQEVRAYEQYF. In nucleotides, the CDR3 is TGCGCCAGCAGCCAAGCCCCCCAGGGACAGGAAGTAAGGGCCTACGAGCAGTACTTC.